The clone carrying this TCR beta chain has a single count. Using immunoSEQ multiplex PCR, the repertoire was profiled, and TCRdb retains in-frame clones only, with some absent. In the table there are about 61,000 clones, about 81% of which are singletons. Single viable CD3+CD4+CD8-CD45RO+ cells were sorted as the memory CD4+ T cells. V gave up 4 bases and J gave up 4 bases; unmatched junction bases: 9. The germline gives CDR1 SGHRS, CDR2 YFSETQ. CDR3 length: 16 amino acids. This sample stems from a study of memory CD4+ T cells and cytomegalovirus serostatus. The sequencing sample was made of memory CD4+ T cells from blood. V is TRBV5-1 and J is TRBJ2-3; TRBD1 matches at 10 bases. This sequence originates from an adult in good health and CMV-seronegative. CDR3 sequence (DNA): TGCGCCAGCAGCCTCCGACAGGGGGCTCGAGCAGATACGCAGTATTTT. This translates into CASSLRQGARADTQYF. Full variable domain (remainder filled in from reference TRBV5-1 and TRBJ2-3): KAGVTQTPRYLIKTRGQQVTLSCSPISGHRSVSWYQQTPGQGLQFLFEYFSETQRNKGNFPGRFSGRQFSNSRSEMNVSTLELGDSALYLCASSLRQGARADTQYFGPGTRLTVL.